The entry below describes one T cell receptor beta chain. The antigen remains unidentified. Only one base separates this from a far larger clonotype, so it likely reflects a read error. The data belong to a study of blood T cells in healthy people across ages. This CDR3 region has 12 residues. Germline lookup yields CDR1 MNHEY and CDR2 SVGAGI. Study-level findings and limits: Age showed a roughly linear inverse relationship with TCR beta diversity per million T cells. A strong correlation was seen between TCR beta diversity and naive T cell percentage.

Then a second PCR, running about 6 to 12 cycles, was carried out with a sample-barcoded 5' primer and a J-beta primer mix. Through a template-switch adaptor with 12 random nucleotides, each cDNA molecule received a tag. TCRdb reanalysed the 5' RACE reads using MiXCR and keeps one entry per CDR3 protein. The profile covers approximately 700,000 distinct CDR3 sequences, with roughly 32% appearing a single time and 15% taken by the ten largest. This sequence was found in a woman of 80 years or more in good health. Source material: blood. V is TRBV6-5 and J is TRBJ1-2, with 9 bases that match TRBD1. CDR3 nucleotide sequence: TGTGCCTGCAGACAGGGGGACTATGGCTACACCTTC. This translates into CACRQGDYGYTF.